The rows below give T cell receptor beta chains drawn from one sample of a study of shared clonotypes between healthy human individuals. Libraries were prepared by immunoSEQ multiplex PCR; TCRdb keeps only in-frame clonotypes and omits some of them. The profile covers about 2 million clones, with about 95% appearing a single time and around 0.13% taken by the ten largest. The material sequenced was naive CD4+ T cells sorted from blood. These receptor sequences come from a man in his late teens or twenties in good health. Each CDR3 is given with its conserved first and last residue. D genes are given only for firm matches. Clone size is stated in some rows and not others, as once, few, many or a class when expanded.

size	V	D	J	CDR3	DNA
.	TRBV30	TRBD1	TRBJ1-1	CAWSVKTGVFGTEAFF	TGTGCCTGGAGTGTCAAAACAGGGGTTTTTGGCACTGAAGCTTTCTTT
.	TRBV10-3	TRBD2	TRBJ2-3	CAIRPSTGLAGEKLGEDTQYF	TGTGCCATACGACCGTCTACGGGACTAGCGGGAGAGAAGTTAGGTGAAGATACGCAGTATTTT
.	TRBV2	.	TRBJ2-2	CASSVGQANTGELFF	TGTGCCAGCAGTGTGGGGCAGGCGAACACCGGGGAGCTGTTTTTT
.	TRBV11-2	.	TRBJ1-2	CASSAIPGEEYGYTF	TGTGCCAGCAGCGCCATCCCAGGGGAGGAATACGGCTACACCTTC
.	TRBV5-1	.	TRBJ1-1	CASSTGLGETFF	TGCGCCAGCAGCACAGGACTGGGGGAAACTTTCTTT
.	TRBV7-3	.	TRBJ2-1	CASSLGAFAYNEQFF	TGTGCCAGCAGCTTAGGGGCCTTCGCCTACAATGAGCAGTTCTTC
once	TRBV6-5	.	TRBJ2-7	CASSYSYGGTYEQYF	TGTGCCAGCAGTTACTCATACGGGGGCACCTACGAGCAGTACTTC
.	TRBV2	.	TRBJ2-4	CASSEARQSKNIQYF	TGTGCCAGCAGTGAGGCAAGGCAGTCCAAAAACATTCAGTACTTC
.	TRBV30	.	TRBJ2-1	CAWLSGSSYNEQFF	TGTGCCTGGCTTTCAGGGAGCTCCTACAATGAGCAGTTCTTC
.	TRBV7-9	TRBD1	TRBJ1-1	CASSQGQGNTEAFF	TGTGCCAGCAGCCAAGGACAGGGAAACACTGAAGCTTTCTTT
.	TRBV5-1	.	TRBJ1-4	CASSLGQGNEKLFF	TGCGCCAGCAGCTTGGGTCAGGGAAATGAAAAACTGTTTTTT
.	TRBV18	.	TRBJ2-5	CASSPPLHQETQYF	TGTGCCAGCTCACCACCCCTCCACCAAGAGACCCAGTACTTC
.	TRBV5-4	.	TRBJ2-5	CASSIGGAETQYF	TGTGCCAGCAGCATAGGGGGGGCAGAGACCCAGTACTTC
.	TRBV5-4	.	TRBJ2-7	CASSFPERADEQYF	TGTGCCAGCAGCTTCCCGGAGCGGGCCGACGAGCAGTACTTC
.	TRBV2	TRBD2	TRBJ2-7	CASSDGAGAYEQYF	TGTGCCAGCAGTGATGGCGCGGGGGCCTACGAGCAGTACTTC
once	TRBV7-9	.	TRBJ1-3	CASSFTLSGNTIYF	TGTGCCAGCAGCTTCACCCTCTCTGGAAACACCATATATTTT
.	TRBV7-2	.	TRBJ1-2	CASSSQGNYYGYTF	TGTGCCAGCAGCTCTCAGGGGAACTACTATGGCTACACCTTC
.	TRBV7-8	.	TRBJ2-1	CASSSITGFIDNEQFF	TGTGCCAGCAGCTCTATAACAGGCTTTATCGACAATGAGCAGTTCTTC
.	TRBV2	.	TRBJ2-2	CASLGRGTTAGELFF	TGTGCCAGCCTCGGAAGGGGGACTACCGCCGGGGAGCTGTTTTTT